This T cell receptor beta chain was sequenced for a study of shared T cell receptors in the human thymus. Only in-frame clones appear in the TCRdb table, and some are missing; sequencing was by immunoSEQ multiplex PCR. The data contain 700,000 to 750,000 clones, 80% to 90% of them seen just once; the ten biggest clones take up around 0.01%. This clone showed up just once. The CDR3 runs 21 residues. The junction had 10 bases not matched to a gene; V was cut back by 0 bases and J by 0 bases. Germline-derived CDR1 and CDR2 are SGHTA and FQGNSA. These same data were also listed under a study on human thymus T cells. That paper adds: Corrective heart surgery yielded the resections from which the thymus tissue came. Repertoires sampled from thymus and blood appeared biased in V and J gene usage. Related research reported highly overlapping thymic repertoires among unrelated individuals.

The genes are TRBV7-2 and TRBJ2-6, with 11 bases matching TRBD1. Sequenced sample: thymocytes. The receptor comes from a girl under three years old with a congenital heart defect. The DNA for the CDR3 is TGTGCCAGCAGCTTAGCCTGGACAGGGGGCCTTCACTCCTCTGGGGCCAACGTCCTGACTTTC. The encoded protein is CASSLAWTGGLHSSGANVLTF.